The rows below give T cell receptor beta chains drawn from one sample of a study of response to subunit inactivated influenza vaccine. TCRdb re-derived calls from the RT-PCR reads in MiXCR, one entry per CDR3 protein. Of about 190,000 distinct CDR3 sequences in the sample, roughly 14% were seen once. Source: CD8+ T cells sorted from PBMCs, taken roughly 5 days after vaccination. The receptor set was obtained from a man aged 45 to 65 who received an inactivated influenza vaccine. Both conserved end residues are part of each CDR3. The order of the fields is CDR3 length, V gene, D gene, clone size, J gene, CDR3 DNA, CDR3 protein. D genes are given only for firm matches. Expanded clones get a size class; other rows say once, few or many, or leave the size out.

CDR3 length: 14
V gene: TRBV11-2
D gene: TRBD2
clone size: few
J gene: TRBJ2-7
CDR3 DNA: TGTGCCAGCAGCCTCGGGACTAGCCGCTACGAGCAGTACTTC
CDR3 protein: CASSLGTSRYEQYF

CDR3 length: 16
V gene: TRBV14
D gene: -
clone size: many
J gene: TRBJ2-1
CDR3 DNA: TGTGCCAGCAGCCAAGATCTGGGACTTACCTACAATGAGCAGTTCTTC
CDR3 protein: CASSQDLGLTYNEQFF

CDR3 length: 15
V gene: TRBV4-1
D gene: TRBD1
clone size: few
J gene: TRBJ2-1
CDR3 DNA: TGCGCCAGCAGCCCAGCCGACAGGGGTGGCAATGAGCAGTTCTTC
CDR3 protein: CASSPADRGGNEQFF

CDR3 length: 13
V gene: TRBV4-3
D gene: -
clone size: few
J gene: TRBJ2-5
CDR3 DNA: TGCGCCAGCGGAGTTAACCCAAAAGAGACCCAGTACTTC
CDR3 protein: CASGVNPKETQYF

CDR3 length: 16
V gene: TRBV18
D gene: -
clone size: few
J gene: TRBJ2-7
CDR3 DNA: TGTGCCAGCTCACTCTCAAGCGGGACAGTCTCCTACGAGCAGTACTTC
CDR3 protein: CASSLSSGTVSYEQYF

CDR3 length: 13
V gene: TRBV12-3/TRBV12-4
D gene: -
clone size: few
J gene: TRBJ2-5
CDR3 DNA: TGTGCCAGCACCCGAACAGGGCCCGAGACCCAGTACTTC
CDR3 protein: CASTRTGPETQYF

CDR3 length: 12
V gene: TRBV6-6
D gene: TRBD1
clone size: few
J gene: TRBJ2-3
CDR3 DNA: TGTGCCAGCAGGACAGGGTCGGATACGCAGTATTTT
CDR3 protein: CASRTGSDTQYF

CDR3 length: 14
V gene: TRBV6-5
D gene: TRBD1
clone size: -
J gene: TRBJ2-5
CDR3 DNA: TGTGCCAGCAGTTACGTACAGGGGGCTGAGACCCAGTACTTC
CDR3 protein: CASSYVQGAETQYF

CDR3 length: 13
V gene: TRBV6-1
D gene: -
clone size: -
J gene: TRBJ2-1
CDR3 DNA: TGTGCCAGCAGTGACAGGGAGGTCAATGAGCAGTTCTTC
CDR3 protein: CASSDREVNEQFF

CDR3 length: 15
V gene: TRBV20-1
D gene: -
clone size: -
J gene: TRBJ1-4
CDR3 DNA: TGCAGTGCTAGACCCCGGAGATTCCATAATGAAAAACTGTTTTTT
CDR3 protein: CSARPRRFHNEKLFF

CDR3 length: 14
V gene: TRBV7-8
D gene: -
clone size: -
J gene: TRBJ2-1
CDR3 DNA: TGTGCCAGCAGCTGGGGTGGAGACTACAATGAGCAGTTCTTC
CDR3 protein: CASSWGGDYNEQFF

CDR3 length: 12
V gene: TRBV20-1
D gene: -
clone size: -
J gene: TRBJ1-2
CDR3 DNA: TGCAGTGCTAGAAGCGTGCCCTATGGCTACACCTTC
CDR3 protein: CSARSVPYGYTF

CDR3 length: 15
V gene: TRBV28
D gene: -
clone size: -
J gene: TRBJ2-5
CDR3 DNA: TGTGCCAGCAGTTTACGTCGGGAAACCCAAGAGACCCAGTACTTC
CDR3 protein: CASSLRRETQETQYF

CDR3 length: 17
V gene: TRBV12-3/TRBV12-4
D gene: TRBD2
clone size: many
J gene: TRBJ2-3
CDR3 DNA: TGTGCCAGCAGTCATTTTGGGACTAGTGGTATCACAGATACGCAGTATTTT
CDR3 protein: CASSHFGTSGITDTQYF

CDR3 length: 13
V gene: TRBV14
D gene: -
clone size: few
J gene: TRBJ1-2
CDR3 DNA: TGTGCCAGCAGCCAGGGCACCAACTATGGCTACACCTTC
CDR3 protein: CASSQGTNYGYTF

CDR3 length: 13
V gene: TRBV7-9
D gene: -
clone size: few
J gene: TRBJ2-7
CDR3 DNA: TGTGCCAGCAGCTCAGGAGGGTACTACGAGCAGTACTTC
CDR3 protein: CASSSGGYYEQYF

CDR3 length: 14
V gene: TRBV24-1
D gene: -
clone size: few
J gene: TRBJ2-3
CDR3 DNA: TGTGCCACCAGTGATTTGCTGGTAGCAGATACGCAGTATTTT
CDR3 protein: CATSDLLVADTQYF

CDR3 length: 13
V gene: TRBV28
D gene: -
clone size: few
J gene: TRBJ1-1
CDR3 DNA: TGTGCCAGCAGGGGGCTCAAGAACACTGAAGCTTTCTTT
CDR3 protein: CASRGLKNTEAFF

CDR3 length: 15
V gene: TRBV15
D gene: -
clone size: -
J gene: TRBJ1-6
CDR3 DNA: TGTGCCACCAGCAGACACGGGGGGGATAATTCACCCCTCCACTTT
CDR3 protein: CATSRHGGDNSPLHF

CDR3 length: 17
V gene: TRBV9
D gene: -
clone size: -
J gene: TRBJ2-3
CDR3 DNA: TGTGCCAGCAGCGCAAACCCGTCGGGGTCCCACACAGATACGCAGTATTTT
CDR3 protein: CASSANPSGSHTDTQYF

CDR3 length: 17
V gene: TRBV9
D gene: TRBD2
clone size: -
J gene: TRBJ2-2
CDR3 DNA: TGTGCCAGCAGCTCCTCGGGAGCGGGAGGGAACACCGGGGAGCTGTTTTTT
CDR3 protein: CASSSSGAGGNTGELFF

CDR3 length: 11
V gene: TRBV4-3
D gene: -
clone size: -
J gene: TRBJ1-2
CDR3 DNA: TGCGCCAGCAGCAACGGGGATGGCTACACCTTC
CDR3 protein: CASSNGDGYTF

CDR3 length: 15
V gene: TRBV10-3
D gene: -
clone size: many
J gene: TRBJ2-7
CDR3 DNA: TGTGCCATCAGTGCGGCAGGGGACTACTCCTACGAGCAGTACTTC
CDR3 protein: CAISAAGDYSYEQYF

CDR3 length: 15
V gene: TRBV6-5
D gene: -
clone size: many
J gene: TRBJ1-4
CDR3 DNA: TGTGCCAGCAGTTACTCGACAGGCCAGGTTCAAAAACTGTTTTTT
CDR3 protein: CASSYSTGQVQKLFF

CDR3 length: 15
V gene: TRBV7-9
D gene: TRBD1
clone size: -
J gene: TRBJ2-3
CDR3 DNA: TGTGCCAGCAGCTTACGACAGGGGGGCGCAGATACGCAGTATTTT
CDR3 protein: CASSLRQGGADTQYF

CDR3 length: 14
V gene: TRBV11-2
D gene: TRBD1
clone size: -
J gene: TRBJ1-2
CDR3 DNA: TGTGCCAGCAGCCCCTCGACAGGGAACTATGGCTACACCTTC
CDR3 protein: CASSPSTGNYGYTF

CDR3 length: 12
V gene: TRBV6-1
D gene: -
clone size: -
J gene: TRBJ1-2
CDR3 DNA: TGTGCCAGCGTCGAAGGGTACTATGGCTACACCTTC
CDR3 protein: CASVEGYYGYTF

CDR3 length: 15
V gene: TRBV2
D gene: TRBD2
clone size: many
J gene: TRBJ2-7
CDR3 DNA: TGTGCCAGCAGTGAACTAGCGGGAGTATCCTACGAGCAGTACTTC
CDR3 protein: CASSELAGVSYEQYF

CDR3 length: 12
V gene: TRBV12-3/TRBV12-4
D gene: TRBD1
clone size: -
J gene: TRBJ2-2
CDR3 DNA: TGTGCCAGCATGTACAGGGGAGGGGAGCTGTTTTTT
CDR3 protein: CASMYRGGELFF

CDR3 length: 15
V gene: TRBV27
D gene: TRBD2
clone size: -
J gene: TRBJ2-2
CDR3 DNA: TGTGCCAGCAGTCCGGGACTAGCGTACACCGGGGAGCTGTTTTTT
CDR3 protein: CASSPGLAYTGELFF

CDR3 length: 18
V gene: TRBV12-3/TRBV12-4
D gene: -
clone size: few
J gene: TRBJ2-5
CDR3 DNA: TGTGCCAGCGCTAACAGGGACTACTTTCCTAGGGGGCCGGGCGCCCAGTACTTC
CDR3 protein: CASANRDYFPRGPGAQYF

CDR3 length: 17
V gene: TRBV11-2
D gene: -
clone size: few
J gene: TRBJ1-1
CDR3 DNA: TGTGCCAGCAGCTTAGGTTGGGGTGGCGGGTCGGGCACTGAAGCTTTCTTT
CDR3 protein: CASSLGWGGGSGTEAFF

CDR3 length: 14
V gene: TRBV5-1
D gene: -
clone size: few
J gene: TRBJ2-7
CDR3 DNA: TGCGCCAGCAGCTTTACAGGGAAGGAAAACGAGCAGTACTTC
CDR3 protein: CASSFTGKENEQYF

CDR3 length: 12
V gene: TRBV27
D gene: -
clone size: few
J gene: TRBJ2-7
CDR3 DNA: TGTGCCAGCAGTACCAACACCCACCTGCAGTACTTC
CDR3 protein: CASSTNTHLQYF

CDR3 length: 14
V gene: TRBV28
D gene: -
clone size: -
J gene: TRBJ1-1
CDR3 DNA: TGTGCCAGCAGTCCCAATCGGCGGGGGGTTGAAGCTTTCTTT
CDR3 protein: CASSPNRRGVEAFF

CDR3 length: 15
V gene: TRBV6-1
D gene: TRBD1
clone size: -
J gene: TRBJ2-7
CDR3 DNA: TGTGCCAGCAGTCGTACCGGGACAGGGGTATCCGAGCAGTACTTC
CDR3 protein: CASSRTGTGVSEQYF

CDR3 length: 13
V gene: TRBV20-1
D gene: TRBD1
clone size: few
J gene: TRBJ2-2
CDR3 DNA: TGCAGTGCTGGACAGGCTAACACCGGGGAGCTGTTTTTT
CDR3 protein: CSAGQANTGELFF

CDR3 length: 15
V gene: TRBV20-1
D gene: TRBD1
clone size: -
J gene: TRBJ2-7
CDR3 DNA: TGCAGTGCTAGGGGTCGGGACAGCATATCCTACGAGCAGTACTTC
CDR3 protein: CSARGRDSISYEQYF

CDR3 length: 13
V gene: TRBV29-1
D gene: -
clone size: -
J gene: TRBJ2-1
CDR3 DNA: TGCAGCGTCCAGGGGGGACAGAGGAATGAGCAGTTCTTC
CDR3 protein: CSVQGGQRNEQFF

CDR3 length: 16
V gene: TRBV27
D gene: -
clone size: -
J gene: TRBJ2-1
CDR3 DNA: TGTGCCAGCACCCCCTGGGGACAGCGGGGGCGCGATGAGCAGTTCTTC
CDR3 protein: CASTPWGQRGRDEQFF

CDR3 length: 15
V gene: TRBV5-1
D gene: TRBD1
clone size: few
J gene: TRBJ1-2
CDR3 DNA: TGCGCCAGCAGCTTGGAGGACAGGGTCGCCTATGGCTACACCTTC
CDR3 protein: CASSLEDRVAYGYTF

CDR3 length: 16
V gene: TRBV4-2
D gene: TRBD2
clone size: -
J gene: TRBJ2-5
CDR3 DNA: TGTGCCAGCAGCCAAGAAGCGGGAACCCTGCAAGAGACCCAGTACTTC
CDR3 protein: CASSQEAGTLQETQYF